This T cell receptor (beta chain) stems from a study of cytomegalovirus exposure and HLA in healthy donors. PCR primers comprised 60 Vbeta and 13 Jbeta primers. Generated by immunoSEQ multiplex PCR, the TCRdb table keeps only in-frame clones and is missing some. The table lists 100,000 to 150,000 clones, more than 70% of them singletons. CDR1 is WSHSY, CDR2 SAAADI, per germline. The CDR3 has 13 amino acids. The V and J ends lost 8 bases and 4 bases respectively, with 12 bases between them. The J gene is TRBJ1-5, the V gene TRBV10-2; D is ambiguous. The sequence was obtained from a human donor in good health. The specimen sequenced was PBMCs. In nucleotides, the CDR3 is TGCGCCAGCGGAGCCCGAATTAATCAGCCCCAGCATTTT. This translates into CASGARINQPQHF.